This TCR beta chain is drawn from a study of control samples from healthy donors and cancer patients. CDR3 length: 19 residues. The germline gives CDR1 KGHSH, CDR2 LQKENI. The V gene end was trimmed by 2 bases and the J gene end by 1 base; junction bases not matched to a gene: 11. Libraries were prepared by immunoSEQ multiplex PCR; TCRdb keeps only in-frame clonotypes and omits some of them. The top ten hold around a fifth of the sample, which has some 89,000 clones, more than 75% seen once. The source of this sequence is a man aged 25 to 40 in good health. This chain links TRBV18 with TRBJ1-3, with TRBD1 identical over 10 bases. The sequencing sample was made of blood. This chain's CDR3 is CASSPGTGDMLRSGNTIYF. CDR3 nucleotide sequence: TGTGCCAGCTCACCAGGGACAGGGGATATGTTACGGTCTGGAAACACCATATATTTT.